A single T cell receptor beta chain is shown here with its context. The germline gene is not matched at one end of the junction; a read error may be the cause. This entry belongs to a study of blood T cell repertoires in COVID-19. As for the study in general: Nucleic acid was either cDNA or gDNA, and it came from T cells, B-cell-depleted T cells, or PBMCs.

The repertoire was sequenced with immunoSEQ multiplex PCR; TCRdb's copy has only in-frame clones and lacks some. The sample has 45,000 or so clones; about nine tenths are singletons. This CDR3 comprises 15 residues. Germline-derived CDR1 and CDR2 are SGHAT and FQNNGV. The TCR comes from a woman of 80 years or more with active COVID-19. The source material was peripheral blood. This rearrangement joins TRBV11-2 to TRBJ2-1, with 13 nucleotides matching TRBD2. CDR3: CASSLALAGGTEQFF. CDR3 sequence (DNA): TGTGCCAGCAGTTTAGCACTAGCGGGGGGGACTGAGCAGTTCTTC. Full variable domain (rest looked up from reference TRBV11-2 and TRBJ2-1): EAGVAQSPRYKIIEKRQSVAFWCNPISGHATLYWYQQILGQGPKLLIQFQNNGVVDDSQLPKDRFSAERLKGVDSTLKIQPAKLEDSAVYLCASSLALAGGTEQFFGPGTRLTVL.